These T cell receptor beta chains were read from a single sample in a study of cytomegalovirus exposure and HLA in healthy donors. The table came from immunoSEQ multiplex PCR; TCRdb's copy has only in-frame clones and leaves some out. The data hold some 170,000 clones, with around 87% observed a single time. Input material: PBMCs. These receptors all come from a woman aged 25 to 39 in good health and CMV-seronegative. CDR3s include the opening cysteine and the closing phenylalanine or tryptophan. The D gene is left open where the match is weak. Part of the rows lack a size; the others show once, few, many or a class for expanded clones.

CDR3 protein	CDR3 DNA	V gene	D gene	CDR3 length	clone size	J gene
CASSQDPYRQGRGYEQYF	TGCGCCAGCAGCCAAGATCCCTATCGACAGGGAAGGGGCTACGAGCAGTACTTC	TRBV4-1	TRBD1	18	.	TRBJ2-7
CASSPILGQGLYEQYF	TGTGCCAGCTCACCAATTTTGGGACAAGGGCTTTACGAGCAGTACTTC	TRBV18	.	16	.	TRBJ2-7
CASSFGASGDTQYF	TGTGCCAGCAGTTTCGGGGCTAGCGGGGATACGCAGTATTTT	TRBV27	TRBD2	14	.	TRBJ2-3
CASSAPSGGLSETQYF	TGCGCCAGCAGCGCCCCTAGCGGGGGACTCTCAGAGACCCAGTACTTC	TRBV5-1	TRBD2	16	.	TRBJ2-5
CASSIGGGGRGLYGYTF	TGTGCCAGTAGTATTGGGGGAGGGGGGCGAGGGCTCTATGGCTACACCTTC	TRBV19	.	17	.	TRBJ1-2
CASSDGDIIEKLFF	TGTGCCAGCAGTGATGGGGACATAATTGAAAAACTGTTTTTT	TRBV25-1	.	14	.	TRBJ1-4
CASSAGVGEQYF	TGTGCCAGCAGTGCCGGGGTGGGCGAGCAGTACTTC	TRBV6-1	.	12	.	TRBJ2-7
CASSQGDSEAFF	TGTGCCAGCAGCCAAGGAGACAGTGAAGCTTTCTTT	TRBV4-2	.	12	few	TRBJ1-1
CASSPAFTGGQETQYF	TGCGCCAGCAGCCCCGCCTTTACGGGGGGGCAAGAGACCCAGTACTTC	TRBV5-1	TRBD2	16	.	TRBJ2-5
CASTRRGGETQYF	TGCGCCAGCACTCGCCGGGGGGGAGAGACCCAGTACTTC	TRBV5-1	TRBD2	13	.	TRBJ2-5
CASSYSGRPGILHSGANVLTF	TGTGCCAGCAGTTACTCCGGGAGGCCGGGCATTCTTCACTCTGGGGCCAACGTCCTGACTTTC	TRBV6-8	TRBD2	21	.	TRBJ2-6
CARRLPYVTGCPEAFF	TGTGCCAGACGCCTGCCTTATGTGACAGGGTGTCCTGAAGCTTTCTTT	TRBV25-1	TRBD1	16	.	TRBJ1-1
CASSGGQSSYEQYF	TGTGCCAGCAGTGGGGGACAGAGCTCCTACGAGCAGTACTTC	TRBV6-1	TRBD1	14	few	TRBJ2-7
CASSAADKPEKLFF	TGTGCCAGCAGTGCAGCCGACAAGCCGGAAAAACTGTTTTTT	TRBV6-5	.	14	once	TRBJ1-4
CASSLVGKMNTEAFF	TGTGCCAGCAGCTTGGTTGGCAAGATGAACACTGAAGCTTTCTTT	TRBV5-6	.	15	.	TRBJ1-1
CASSTQGADTQYF	TGTGCCAGCAGCACCCAGGGCGCAGATACGCAGTATTTT	TRBV7-2	.	13	.	TRBJ2-3
CASSDTGQPYSYEQYF	TGTGCCAGCAGCGATACAGGGCAGCCTTACTCCTACGAGCAGTACTTC	TRBV2	.	16	.	TRBJ2-7
CASSLIFGDYSNNEQFF	TGTGCCAGCAGTTTAATCTTCGGAGATTACTCAAACAATGAGCAGTTCTTC	TRBV27	.	17	.	TRBJ2-1
CASRPEGGLRDGYTF	TGTGCCAGCAGGCCTGAGGGTGGACTGCGAGATGGCTACACCTTC	TRBV6-4	.	15	once	TRBJ1-2
CASSRDTEAFF	TGTGCCAGTAGTCGTGACACTGAAGCTTTCTTT	TRBV19	.	11	.	TRBJ1-1
CASSIGLTGLTDTQYF	TGTGCCAGTAGTATAGGACTGACAGGGTTGACAGATACGCAGTATTTT	TRBV19	TRBD1	16	.	TRBJ2-3
CASSINPLSYNEQFF	TGTGCCAGTAGTATAAATCCCCTCTCCTACAATGAGCAGTTCTTC	TRBV19	.	15	.	TRBJ2-1
CASSRAAGYEQYF	TGTGCCAGCAGCCGCGCGGCGGGCTACGAGCAGTACTTC	TRBV7-9	.	13	once	TRBJ2-7
CASSLASGQGWSLGEAFF	TGTGCCAGCAGCTTAGCGTCGGGACAGGGTTGGTCCTTGGGTGAAGCTTTCTTT	TRBV7-6	TRBD1	18	.	TRBJ1-1
CASSLLAINNEQFF	TGCGCCAGCAGCCTCCTAGCGATAAACAATGAGCAGTTCTTC	TRBV5-1	.	14	few	TRBJ2-1
CASSLTGQGTYEQYF	TGTGCCAGCAGCTTGACGGGACAGGGGACCTACGAGCAGTACTTC	TRBV5-6	TRBD1	15	once	TRBJ2-7
CASSRPPGQSPNEKLFF	TGCGCCAGCAGCCGCCCGCCCGGACAGTCACCAAATGAAAAACTGTTTTTT	TRBV4-1	.	17	.	TRBJ1-4
CASSRQGANEKLFF	TGTGCCAGCAGCCGACAGGGGGCTAATGAAAAACTGTTTTTT	TRBV9	TRBD1	14	.	TRBJ1-4
CASSWGIQGPNTGELFF	TGCGCCAGCAGCTGGGGGATACAGGGCCCGAACACCGGGGAGCTGTTTTTT	TRBV5-1	.	17	.	TRBJ2-2
CASSPRRAVANEQYF	TGTGCCAGTAGTCCCAGAAGAGCGGTGGCGAACGAGCAGTACTTC	TRBV19	.	15	.	TRBJ2-7
CASSPASSGGEQYF	TGCGCCAGCAGCCCGGCGTCTAGCGGGGGCGAGCAGTACTTC	TRBV4-3	TRBD2	14	.	TRBJ2-7
CASSQGRQGSNYGYTF	TGTGCCAGCAGCCAAGGGAGACAGGGATCTAACTATGGCTACACCTTC	TRBV4-2	TRBD1	16	.	TRBJ1-2
CASSISLRLGGANIYGYTF	TGTGCCAGTAGTATATCCCTCCGACTCGGGGGGGCAAACATCTATGGCTACACCTTC	TRBV19	.	19	.	TRBJ1-2
CASSLQGSNQPQHF	TGTGCCAGCAGTTTACAGGGTAGCAATCAGCCCCAGCATTTT	TRBV27	.	14	.	TRBJ1-5
CASSPTGTGLGNEQFF	TGTGCCAGCTCACCAACCGGGACAGGGTTAGGCAATGAGCAGTTCTTC	TRBV18	TRBD1	16	.	TRBJ2-1
CASSQRDRLFF	TGTGCCAGCAGTCAACGGGACAGGCTGTTCTTC	TRBV6-6	TRBD1	11	.	TRBJ2-1
CASSVVRAGGLREAFF	TGTGCCAGCAGCGTCGTCCGGGCAGGGGGACTTCGGGAAGCTTTCTTT	TRBV7-2	TRBD1	16	.	TRBJ1-1
CSVEDRVAEQYF	TGCAGCGTTGAGGACAGGGTGGCCGAGCAGTACTTC	TRBV29-1	TRBD1	12	.	TRBJ2-7
CASSPSPFPLHF	TGTGCCAGCAGCCCTTCCCCCTTTCCCCTCCACTTT	TRBV7-2	.	12	.	TRBJ1-6
CASSFASGAPLGEQYF	TGTGCCAGCAGCTTTGCTAGCGGGGCTCCACTAGGGGAGCAGTACTTC	TRBV7-8	TRBD2	16	.	TRBJ2-7
CASRWRGGLSGELFF	TGTGCCAGCCGATGGCGGGGGGGATTGAGCGGGGAGCTGTTTTTT	TRBV2	TRBD2	15	.	TRBJ2-2
CASSPLLGQPGNTIYF	TGCGCCAGCAGCCCCCTCTTAGGACAGCCGGGAAACACCATATATTTT	TRBV4-1	.	16	.	TRBJ1-3